This T cell receptor (beta chain) stems from a study of technical replicates of blood from a handful of donors. Method: immunoSEQ multiplex PCR; TCRdb's copy keeps in-frame clones and lacks some. The sample shows some 77,000 clones, about 91% of them seen only once. This clone occurred once. The source of this sequence is a human donor in good health. Sequenced sample: T cells isolated from PBMCs.

The CDR3 spells CASSGGGGFRTGNTIYF. The DNA of the CDR3 is TGTGCCAGCAGTGGGGGAGGGGGGTTTAGGACTGGAAACACCATATATTTT. The rearrangement uses TRBV28 and TRBJ1-3; TRBD1 is a possible D gene (6 bases). Germline values: CDR1 MDHEN, CDR2 SYDVKM. V dropped 5 bases and J dropped 2 bases, with 19 bases sitting between them. This CDR3 is built from 17 residues.